These 16 T cell receptor beta chains share one sample of origin, sequenced in a study of T cells in Graves' hyperthyroidism and ophthalmopathy. Authors of the study amplified TCR beta CDR3 regions from RNA transcripts. In the first-round RT-PCR of the TCR CDR3, the HTBI primer set was used. TCRdb independently ran MiXCR on the multiplex PCR reads; one entry per CDR3 protein. The sample contains 690,000 or so distinct CDR3 sequences, about 17% of which appear only once. The sequenced sample was blood. These receptors came from a woman aged 50 to 65 with Graves' hyperthyroidism that later progressed to Graves' ophthalmopathy.

This clonotype was detected a few times. This chain connects TRBV27 to TRBJ2-3; D call uncertain. Between the trimmed V and J ends, which lost 6 bases and 6 bases, there was a span of 10 bases. The germline gives CDR1 MNHEY, CDR2 SMNVEV (reference sequence). This CDR3 has 12 amino acids. DNA for the CDR3: TGTGCCAGCAGCCCATCCGAGGATACGCAGTATTTT. The encoded protein is CASSPSEDTQYF.

This chain joins TRBV6-6 and TRBJ1-1; perhaps TRBD1 as D (6 bases). This CDR3 comprises 14 residues. Germline assignment: CDR1 MNHNY and CDR2 SVGAGI (reference sequence). Trimming removed 0 bases at V and 4 bases at J, with 9 bases between. CDR3 nucleotide sequence: TGTGCCAGCAGTTACTCAACAGGGTTCACTGAAGCTTTCTTT. Translated: CASSYSTGFTEAFF.

The table lists this clonotype with a few counts. V is TRBV10-3 and J is TRBJ1-1; no clear D. The germline V gene has CDR1 ENHRY and CDR2 SYGVKD. Trimming took off 7 bases at V and 4 bases at J, with 16 bases between the two ends. The CDR3 totals 14 residues. The CDR3 loop is CAITPGLKGTEAFF. The CDR3, as DNA: TGTGCCATCACCCCGGGCCTTAAGGGCACTGAAGCTTTCTTT.

The rearrangement uses TRBV6-2 or TRBV6-3 and TRBJ1-2; 9 nucleotides match TRBD1. V lost 5 bases, J lost 2 bases, and 9 bases stayed unmatched. Germline values: CDR1 MNHEY, CDR2 SVGEGT. The CDR3 extends over 16 amino acids. The DNA for the CDR3 is TGTGCCAGCAGTAGACCGGGACAGGGTAACAACTATGGCTACACCTTC. Amino acid sequence: CASSRPGQGNNYGYTF.

V gene TRBV12-3 or TRBV12-4 combines with J gene TRBJ2-2, with D possibly TRBD2 on 5 matching bases. The length of the CDR3 is 14 residues. V gave up 3 bases and J gave up 4 bases, with 9 bases separating them. Written as DNA, the CDR3 is TGTGCCAGCAGTTTTGGACTTCTCACCGGGGAGCTGTTTTTT. It is translated as CASSFGLLTGELFF.

This sequence joins TRBV15 and TRBJ2-1, with 8 bases lining up with TRBD1. The CDR3 is made up of 14 amino acids. From germline, CDR1 is LNHNV and CDR2 YYDKDF (reference sequence). J was trimmed by 3 bases and V by 5 bases; bases with no gene match: 3. This CDR3 is CATSRGQGYNEQFF. CDR3 nucleotides: TGTGCCACCAGCCGCGGACAGGGCTACAATGAGCAGTTCTTC.

In its sample, this clonotype was seen once. The V gene is TRBV4-2, the J gene TRBJ1-2, with a weak D call TRBD1 (5 bases). CDR1 and CDR2 (germline): LGHNA, YNFKEQ. V lost 1 base and J lost 5, with 11 bases in between. This CDR3 contains 14 residues. The CDR3 loop reads CASSQVQVVYGYTF. CDR3 bases: TGTGCCAGCAGCCAAGTACAGGTTGTTTATGGCTACACCTTC.

A note on this clonotype: It may be a read error: a sequence one base away is much more abundant. V is TRBV6-2 or TRBV6-3 and J is TRBJ1-1; D call uncertain. Germline V gene data show CDR1 as MNHEY and CDR2 as SVGEGT. This CDR3 spans 14 amino acids. The CDR3 sequence: CAGRFLRLNTEAFF. Written as DNA, the CDR3 is TGTGCCGGCAGATTCTTAAGGTTGAACACTGAAGCTTTCTTT.

The chain recombines TRBV6-5 with TRBJ1-2; weak D call: TRBD1 (6 bases). Trimming took off 2 bases at V and 7 bases at J, with 11 bases between the two ends. The CDR3 covers 13 residues. Germline CDR1 is MNHEY and CDR2 is SVGAGI. The DNA for the CDR3 is TGTGCCAGCAGTTACGTAGGGGGTGGTGGCTACACCTTC. This translates into CASSYVGGGGYTF.

Many counts were recorded for this clonotype. This chain links TRBV5-1 with TRBJ1-1; D is perhaps TRBD1 (6 bases). Germline-derived CDR1 and CDR2 are SGHRS and YFSETQ. The CDR3 has 13 residues. Between the trimmed V and J ends, which lost 5 bases and 2 bases, there was a span of 10 bases. This chain's CDR3 is CASSGTPNTEAFF. Written as DNA, the CDR3 is TGCGCCAGCAGTGGGACACCCAACACTGAAGCTTTCTTT. Together with reference TRBV5-1 and TRBJ1-1, the CDR3 gives the full variable domain: KAGVTQTPRYLIKTRGQQVTLSCSPISGHRSVSWYQQTPGQGLQFLFEYFSETQRNKGNFPGRFSGRQFSNSRSEMNVSTLELGDSALYLCASSGTPNTEAFFGQGTRLTVV.

This chain uses TRBV2 with TRBJ1-6; D possibly corresponds to TRBD1 (6 bases). Germline V CDR1 and CDR2: SNHLY, FYNNEI. This CDR3 has 15 residues. Trimming removed 4 bases from V and 4 bases from J, with 11 bases in between. This chain's CDR3 is CASSASRGYNSPLHF. CDR3 in DNA: TGTGCCAGCAGTGCCAGCAGGGGTTATAATTCACCCCTCCACTTT.

This clonotype has a count of ten or more. The rearrangement joins TRBV20-1 to TRBJ1-6, with a possible D match to TRBD1 (6 bases). CDR1 DFQATT and CDR2 SNEGSKA come from the germline V gene (reference sequence). V was trimmed by 3 bases and J by 5 bases, leaving 14 bases between them. This CDR3 region has 15 residues. CDR3 sequence: CSARHVDSHNSPLHF. The CDR3 DNA is TGCAGTGCTAGGCACGTGGACAGCCATAATTCACCCCTCCACTTT.

This clonotype was found many times. V gene TRBV11-2 combines with J gene TRBJ2-1; 12 bases fit TRBD2. V was clipped by 1 base and J by 7 bases; unmatched bases: 5. Germline CDR1 is SGHAT and CDR2 is FQNNGV. This CDR3 is 16 amino acids long. In DNA, the CDR3 is TGTGCCAGCAGCTTAGTTCGCCTAGCGGGGGGGAATGAGCAGTTCTTC. Amino acid sequence: CASSLVRLAGGNEQFF. Together with reference TRBV11-2 and TRBJ2-1, the CDR3 gives the full variable domain: EAGVAQSPRYKIIEKRQSVAFWCNPISGHATLYWYQQILGQGPKLLIQFQNNGVVDDSQLPKDRFSAERLKGVDSTLKIQPAKLEDSAVYLCASSLVRLAGGNEQFFGPGTRLTVL.

This clonotype was found once. Written as DNA, the CDR3 is TGTGCCAGCAGTGAAGGTAGGGGGCCGGACACTGAAGCTTTCTTT. This codes for CASSEGRGPDTEAFF. The V and J genes are TRBV6-1 and TRBJ1-1; 7 positions match TRBD1. V gave up 1 base and J gave up 3 bases; unmatched junction bases: 5. Per the germline V gene, CDR1 is MNHNS and CDR2 is SASEGT. The CDR3 loop spans 15 amino acids.

This chain connects TRBV5-1 to TRBJ2-5; TRBD1 might be the D (5 bases). This CDR3 region has 16 residues. V was shortened by 1 base and J by 1 base, with 14 bases between the two germline ends. Germline values: CDR1 SGHRS, CDR2 YFSETQ. DNA for the CDR3: TGCGCCAGCAGCTTGTCGGCAGGGCGAACCCAAGAGACCCAGTACTTC. Amino acids: CASSLSAGRTQETQYF.

This clonotype was seen only a few times. The chain recombines TRBV4-1 with TRBJ2-4; perhaps D is TRBD1 or TRBD2 (5 bases each). Per germline, CDR1 MGHRA and CDR2 YSYEKL. Trimming shortened V by 1 base and J by 6 bases, and 16 bases separated the two germline ends. The length of the CDR3 is 16 residues. CDR3 loop: CASSQVRAGKTNIQYF. CDR3 coding DNA: TGCGCCAGCAGCCAAGTGAGGGCAGGGAAGACAAACATTCAGTACTTC.